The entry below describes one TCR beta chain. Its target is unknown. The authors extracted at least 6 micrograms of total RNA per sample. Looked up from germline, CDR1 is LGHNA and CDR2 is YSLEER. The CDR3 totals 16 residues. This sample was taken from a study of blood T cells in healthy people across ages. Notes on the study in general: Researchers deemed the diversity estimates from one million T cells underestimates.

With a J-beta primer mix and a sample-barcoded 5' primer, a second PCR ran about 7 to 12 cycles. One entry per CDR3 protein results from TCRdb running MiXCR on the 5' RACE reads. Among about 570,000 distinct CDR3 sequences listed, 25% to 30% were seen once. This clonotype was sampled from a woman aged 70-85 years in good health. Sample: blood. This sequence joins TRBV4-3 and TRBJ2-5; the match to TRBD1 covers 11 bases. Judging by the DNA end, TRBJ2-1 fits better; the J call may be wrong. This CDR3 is CASSPGFGTGGNEQFF. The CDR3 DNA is TGCGCCAGCAGCCCAGGGTTCGGGACAGGGGGTAATGAGCAGTTCTTC.